This T cell receptor (beta chain) is drawn from a study of shared T cell receptors in the human thymus. Method: immunoSEQ multiplex PCR; TCRdb's copy keeps in-frame clones and lacks some. The sample has 640,000 or so clones; 80% to 90% are singletons. From germline, CDR1 is SGHNT and CDR2 YYREEE (reference sequence). The CDR3 is made up of 18 amino acids. V gave up 4 bases and J gave up 0 bases; unmatched junction bases: 10. In addition, the sample was reused for a study of human thymus T cells.

This sequence was found in a boy in the first two years of life with a congenital heart defect. Input material: thymocytes. The V gene is TRBV5-4, the J gene TRBJ2-1; 10 bases are shared with TRBD2. Here the CDR3 reads CASSGEALAGRSYNEQFF. The CDR3 DNA sequence: TGTGCCAGCAGCGGCGAAGCACTAGCGGGACGCTCCTACAATGAGCAGTTCTTC.